This T cell receptor beta chain stems from a study of T-cell reconstitution after alpha-beta-depleted transplantation in children. This clonotype was recorded many times. The target antigen is unknown. CDR1 DFQATT and CDR2 SNEGSKA come from the germline V gene (reference sequence). V shed 2 bases and J 8 bases; nucleotides not matched to a gene: 8. The CDR3 runs 14 residues. Unique molecular identifiers tagged the TCRbeta library. MiXCR was run by TCRdb on the PCR reads, yielding one entry per CDR3 protein. Among some 600,000 distinct CDR3 sequences listed, 10% to 15% were seen once. Findings of the study overall: Elevated TCRbeta diversity at day 60 was traced, in some patients, to surviving recipient T cells and thymic progenitors. Reported findings indicate that, about two months after transplant, alpha-beta T cells came from several hundred expanded clones, which were derived from non-depleted graft cells.

The receptor was isolated from a male patient aged 10 to 17 who had a stem cell transplant for acute myeloid leukemia, so the T cells may come from the graft donor. The chain recombines TRBV20-1 with TRBJ2-1; 8 bases fit TRBD2. Specimen: PBMCs, mostly from graft donor cells, collected 360 days after TCRalphabeta/CD19-depleted stem cell transplant. The CDR3 spells CSARMSGSFYEQFF. The DNA for the CDR3 is TGCAGTGCTAGAATGAGCGGGAGTTTTTATGAGCAGTTCTTC.